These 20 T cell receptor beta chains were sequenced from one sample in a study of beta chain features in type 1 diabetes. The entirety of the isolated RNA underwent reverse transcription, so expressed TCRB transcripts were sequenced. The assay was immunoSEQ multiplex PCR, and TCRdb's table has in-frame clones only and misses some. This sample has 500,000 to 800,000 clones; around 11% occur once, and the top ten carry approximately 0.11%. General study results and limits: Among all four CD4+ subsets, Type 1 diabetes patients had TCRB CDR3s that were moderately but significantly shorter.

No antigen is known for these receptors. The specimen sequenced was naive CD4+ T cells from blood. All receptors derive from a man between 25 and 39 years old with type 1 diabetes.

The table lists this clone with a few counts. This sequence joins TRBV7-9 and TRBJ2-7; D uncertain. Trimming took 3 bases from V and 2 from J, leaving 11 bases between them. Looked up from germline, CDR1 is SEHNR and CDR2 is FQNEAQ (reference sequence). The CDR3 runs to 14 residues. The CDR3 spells CASSLGIAPYEQYF. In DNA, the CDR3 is TGTGCCAGCAGCTTGGGCATAGCCCCCTACGAGCAGTACTTC.

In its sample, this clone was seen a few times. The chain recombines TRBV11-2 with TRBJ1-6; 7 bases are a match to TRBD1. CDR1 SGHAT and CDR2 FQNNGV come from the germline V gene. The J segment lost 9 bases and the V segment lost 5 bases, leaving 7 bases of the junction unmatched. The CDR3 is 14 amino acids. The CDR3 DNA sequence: TGTGCCAGCAGCGTCCGACAGGGCGGTTCACCCCTCCACTTT. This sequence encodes CASSVRQGGSPLHF. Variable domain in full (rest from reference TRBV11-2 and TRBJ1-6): EAGVAQSPRYKIIEKRQSVAFWCNPISGHATLYWYQQILGQGPKLLIQFQNNGVVDDSQLPKDRFSAERLKGVDSTLKIQPAKLEDSAVYLCASSVRQGGSPLHFGNGTRLTVT.

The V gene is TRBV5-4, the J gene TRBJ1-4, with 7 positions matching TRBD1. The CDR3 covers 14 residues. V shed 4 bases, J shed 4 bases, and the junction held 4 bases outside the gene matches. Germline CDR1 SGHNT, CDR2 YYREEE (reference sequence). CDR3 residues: CASSGDSLNEKLFF. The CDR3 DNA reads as TGTGCCAGCAGCGGGGACAGCCTTAATGAAAAACTGTTTTTT.

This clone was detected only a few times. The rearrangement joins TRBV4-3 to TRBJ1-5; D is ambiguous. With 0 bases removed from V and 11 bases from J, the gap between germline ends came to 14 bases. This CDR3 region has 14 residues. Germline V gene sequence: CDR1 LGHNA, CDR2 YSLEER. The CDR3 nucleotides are TGCGCCAGCAGCCAAGATTCCTCGGGCCTGACCCAGCATTTT. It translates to CASSQDSSGLTQHF.

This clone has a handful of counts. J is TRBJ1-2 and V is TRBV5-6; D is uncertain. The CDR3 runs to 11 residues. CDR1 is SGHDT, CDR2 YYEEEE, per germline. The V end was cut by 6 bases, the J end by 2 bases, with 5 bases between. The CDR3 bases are TGTGCCAGCAACTCGAACTATGGCTACACCTTC. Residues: CASNSNYGYTF.

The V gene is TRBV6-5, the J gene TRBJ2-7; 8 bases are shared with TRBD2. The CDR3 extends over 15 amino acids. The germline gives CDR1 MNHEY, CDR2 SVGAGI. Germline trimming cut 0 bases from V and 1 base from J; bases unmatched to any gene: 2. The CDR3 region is CASSYSGTRSYEQYF. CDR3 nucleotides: TGTGCCAGCAGTTACTCCGGGACTAGGTCCTACGAGCAGTACTTC.

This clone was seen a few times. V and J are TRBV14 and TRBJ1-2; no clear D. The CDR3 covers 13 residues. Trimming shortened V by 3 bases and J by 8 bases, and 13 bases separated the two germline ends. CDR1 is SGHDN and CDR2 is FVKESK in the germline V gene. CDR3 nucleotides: TGTGCCAGCAGCCACCGGGCCGCGGACGGCTACACCTTC. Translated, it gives CASSHRAADGYTF.

The CDR3 region is CASSYGTGGYNSPLHF. CDR3 sequence (DNA): TGTGCCAGCAGTTACGGGACAGGAGGTTATAATTCACCCCTCCACTTT. This chain connects TRBV6-5 to TRBJ1-6; 8 bases agree with TRBD1. V was clipped by 2 bases and J by 4 bases; unmatched bases: 4. CDR1 and CDR2 from the germline V gene are MNHEY and SVGAGI. There are 16 residues in the CDR3.

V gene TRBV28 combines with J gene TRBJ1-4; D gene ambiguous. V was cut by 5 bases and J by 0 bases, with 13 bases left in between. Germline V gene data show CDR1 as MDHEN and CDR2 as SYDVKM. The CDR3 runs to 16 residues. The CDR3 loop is CASSPNQLATNEKLFF. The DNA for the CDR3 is TGTGCCAGCAGTCCAAACCAACTTGCAACTAATGAAAAACTGTTTTTT.

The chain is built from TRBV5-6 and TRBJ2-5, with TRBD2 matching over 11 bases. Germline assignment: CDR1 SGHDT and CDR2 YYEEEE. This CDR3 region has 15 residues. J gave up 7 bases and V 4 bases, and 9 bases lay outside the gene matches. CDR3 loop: CASSPGLAELGTQYF. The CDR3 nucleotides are TGTGCCAGCAGCCCGGGACTAGCGGAACTCGGGACCCAGTACTTC.

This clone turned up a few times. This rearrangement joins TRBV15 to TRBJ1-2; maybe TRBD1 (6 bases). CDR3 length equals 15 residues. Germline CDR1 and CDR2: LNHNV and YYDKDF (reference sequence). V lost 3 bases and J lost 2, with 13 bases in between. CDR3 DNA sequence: TGTGCCACCAGCAGCGTAACCAGGGGAAACTATGGCTACACCTTC. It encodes CATSSVTRGNYGYTF.

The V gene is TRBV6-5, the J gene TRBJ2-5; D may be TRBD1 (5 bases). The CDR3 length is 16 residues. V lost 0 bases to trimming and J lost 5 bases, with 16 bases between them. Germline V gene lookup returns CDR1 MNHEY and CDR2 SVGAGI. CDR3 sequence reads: CASSYSIGATRETQYF. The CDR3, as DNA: TGTGCCAGCAGTTACTCGATAGGGGCCACCCGGGAGACCCAGTACTTC.

This chain's CDR3 is CSVKGDRGQETQYF. The CDR3 coding sequence is TGCAGCGTTAAGGGGGACAGGGGCCAAGAGACCCAGTACTTC. This sequence joins TRBV29-1 and TRBJ2-5, with 10 bases that match TRBD1. Germline V gene data show CDR1 as SQVTM and CDR2 as ANQGSEA. V gave up 5 bases and J gave up 1 base; unmatched junction bases: 4. CDR3 length: 14 amino acids.

The DNA of the CDR3 is TGTGCCAGCAGCCAAGATAACAGTGGGTTGAGGAATGAGCAGTTCTTC. Translated, it gives CASSQDNSGLRNEQFF. The chain carries TRBV4-2 and TRBJ2-1; D remains ambiguous. Trimming took 0 bases from V and 7 from J, leaving 16 bases between them. This CDR3 has 16 amino acids. CDR1 is LGHNA and CDR2 is YNFKEQ in the germline V gene.

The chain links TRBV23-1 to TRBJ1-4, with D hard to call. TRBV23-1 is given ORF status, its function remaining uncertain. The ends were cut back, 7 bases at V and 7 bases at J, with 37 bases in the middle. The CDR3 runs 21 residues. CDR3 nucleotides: TGCGCCAGCACCGAAGGTCCGGGAAGGGAACTCCCTGAAGGGTATGGTGAAAAACTGTTTTTT. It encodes CASTEGPGRELPEGYGEKLFF.

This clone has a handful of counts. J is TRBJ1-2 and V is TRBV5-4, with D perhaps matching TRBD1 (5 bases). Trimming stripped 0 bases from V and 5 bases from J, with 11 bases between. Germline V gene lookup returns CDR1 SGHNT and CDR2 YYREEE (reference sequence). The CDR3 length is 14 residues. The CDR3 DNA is TGTGCCAGCAGCTTGGAGGCAGGGAGTTATGGCTACACCTTC. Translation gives CASSLEAGSYGYTF. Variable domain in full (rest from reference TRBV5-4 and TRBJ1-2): ETGVTQSPTHLIKTRGQQVTLRCSSQSGHNTVSWYQQALGQGPQFIFQYYREEENGRGNFPPRFSGLQFPNYSSELNVNALELDDSALYLCASSLEAGSYGYTFGSGTRLTVV.

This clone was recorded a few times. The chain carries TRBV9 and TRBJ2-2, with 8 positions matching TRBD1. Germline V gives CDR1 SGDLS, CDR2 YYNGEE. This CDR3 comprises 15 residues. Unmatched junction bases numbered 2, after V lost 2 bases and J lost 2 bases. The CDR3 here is CASSVTGANTGELFF. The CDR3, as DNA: TGTGCCAGCAGCGTGACAGGGGCTAACACCGGGGAGCTGTTTTTT.

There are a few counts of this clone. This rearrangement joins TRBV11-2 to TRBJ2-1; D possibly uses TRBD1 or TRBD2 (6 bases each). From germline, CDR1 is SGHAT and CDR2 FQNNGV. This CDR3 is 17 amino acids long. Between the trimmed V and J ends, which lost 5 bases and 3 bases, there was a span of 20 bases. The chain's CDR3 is CASSPRGATGSYNEQFF. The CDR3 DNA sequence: TGTGCCAGCAGCCCGAGGGGGGCGACAGGAAGCTACAATGAGCAGTTCTTC.

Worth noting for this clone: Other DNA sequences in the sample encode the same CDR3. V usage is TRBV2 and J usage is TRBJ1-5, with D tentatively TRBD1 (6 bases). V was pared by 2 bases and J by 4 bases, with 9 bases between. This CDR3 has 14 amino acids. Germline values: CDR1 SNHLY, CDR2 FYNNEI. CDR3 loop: CASSEQGNNQPQHF. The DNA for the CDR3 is TGTGCCAGCAGTGAACAGGGGAATAATCAGCCCCAGCATTTT. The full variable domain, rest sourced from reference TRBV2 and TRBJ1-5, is EPEVTQTPSHQVTQMGQEVILRCVPISNHLYFYWYRQILGQKVEFLVSFYNNEISEKSEIFDDQFSVERPDGSNFTLKIRSTKLEDSAMYFCASSEQGNNQPQHFGDGTRLSIL.

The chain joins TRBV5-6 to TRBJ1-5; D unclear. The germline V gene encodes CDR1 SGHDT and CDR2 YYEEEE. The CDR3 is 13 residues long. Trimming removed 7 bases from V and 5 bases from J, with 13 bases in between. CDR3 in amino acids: CASSKGRDQPQHF. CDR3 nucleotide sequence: TGTGCCAGCTCAAAAGGGAGGGATCAGCCCCAGCATTTT.